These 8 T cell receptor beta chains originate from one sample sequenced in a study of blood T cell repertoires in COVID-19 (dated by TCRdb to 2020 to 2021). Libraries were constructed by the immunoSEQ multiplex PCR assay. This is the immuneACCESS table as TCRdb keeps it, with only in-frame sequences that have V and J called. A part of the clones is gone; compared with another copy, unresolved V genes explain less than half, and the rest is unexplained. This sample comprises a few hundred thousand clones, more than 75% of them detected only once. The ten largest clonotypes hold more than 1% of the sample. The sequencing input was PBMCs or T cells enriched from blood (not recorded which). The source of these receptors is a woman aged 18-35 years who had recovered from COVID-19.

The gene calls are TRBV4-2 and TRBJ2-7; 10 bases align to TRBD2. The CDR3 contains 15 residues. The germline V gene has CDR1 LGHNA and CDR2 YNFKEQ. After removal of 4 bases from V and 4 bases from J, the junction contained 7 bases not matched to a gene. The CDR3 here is CASSPLSGGAYEQYF. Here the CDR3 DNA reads TGTGCCAGCAGCCCCTTAAGCGGGGGGGCTTACGAGCAGTACTTC.

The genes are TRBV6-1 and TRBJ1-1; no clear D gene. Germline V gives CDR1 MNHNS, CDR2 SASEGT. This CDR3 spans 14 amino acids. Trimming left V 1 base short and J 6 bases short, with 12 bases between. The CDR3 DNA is TGTGCCAGCAGTGAAGATGTCGTGAGCGCTGAAGCTTTCTTT. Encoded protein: CASSEDVVSAEAFF.

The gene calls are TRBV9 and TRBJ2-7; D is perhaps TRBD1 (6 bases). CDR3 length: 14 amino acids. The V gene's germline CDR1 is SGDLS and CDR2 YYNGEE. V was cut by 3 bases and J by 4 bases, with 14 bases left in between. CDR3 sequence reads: CASSATYRVYEQYF. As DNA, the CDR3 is TGTGCCAGCAGCGCGACATACAGGGTTTACGAGCAGTACTTC.

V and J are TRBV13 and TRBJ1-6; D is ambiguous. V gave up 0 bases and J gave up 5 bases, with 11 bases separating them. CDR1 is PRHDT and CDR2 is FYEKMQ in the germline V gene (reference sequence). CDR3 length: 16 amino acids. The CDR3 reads CASSLGGLSDNSPLHF. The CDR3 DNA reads TGTGCCAGCAGCTTAGGGGGCCTTTCAGATAATTCACCCCTCCACTTT. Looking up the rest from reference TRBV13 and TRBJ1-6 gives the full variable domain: AAGVIQSPRHLIKEKRETATLKCYPIPRHDTVYWYQQGPGQDPQFLISFYEKMQSDKGSIPDRFSAQQFSDYHSELNMSSLELGDSALYFCASSLGGLSDNSPLHFGNGTRLTVT.

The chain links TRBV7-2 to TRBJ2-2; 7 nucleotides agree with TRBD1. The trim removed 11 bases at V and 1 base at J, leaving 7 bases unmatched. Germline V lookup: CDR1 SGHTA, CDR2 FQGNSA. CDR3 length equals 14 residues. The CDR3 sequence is CAYRGSLNTGELFF. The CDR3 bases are TGTGCCTACAGGGGCTCCCTGAACACCGGGGAGCTGTTTTTT.

DNA of the CDR3: TGTGCCTGGAGACCTGGACAGTTCGATGGCTACACCTTC. This encodes CAWRPGQFDGYTF. The chain has TRBV30 and TRBJ1-2, with a weak D call TRBD1 (6 bases). Germline V gene sequence: CDR1 GTSNPN, CDR2 SVGIG (reference sequence). The V and J ends lost 3 bases and 6 bases respectively, with 14 bases between them. The CDR3 sequence is 13 residues long.

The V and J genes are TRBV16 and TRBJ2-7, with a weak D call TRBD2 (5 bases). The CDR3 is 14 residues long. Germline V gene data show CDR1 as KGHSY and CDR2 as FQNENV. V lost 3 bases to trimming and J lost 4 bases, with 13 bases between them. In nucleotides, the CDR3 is TGTGCCAGCAGCCAGGGCGGGCCCTCTTACGAGCAGTACTTC. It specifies CASSQGGPSYEQYF.

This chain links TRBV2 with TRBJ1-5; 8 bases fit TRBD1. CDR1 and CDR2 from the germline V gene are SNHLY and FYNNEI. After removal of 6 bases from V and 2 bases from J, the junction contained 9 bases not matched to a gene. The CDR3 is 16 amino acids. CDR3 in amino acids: CASSVDRGSGNQPQHF. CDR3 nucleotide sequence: TGTGCCAGCAGCGTTGACAGGGGATCTGGCAATCAGCCCCAGCATTTT.